The 25 T cell receptor beta chains reported below all come from one sample, sequenced in a study of identifying expanded T cells in peripheral blood (dated by TCRdb to between 2017 and 2020). Library prep was done by the immunoSEQ multiplex PCR assay. As stored in TCRdb, this immuneACCESS dataset retains in-frame rearrangements with V and J assigned. A fraction of the clones does not appear; measured against another copy, unresolved V genes explain less than half of the discrepancy, and the remainder lacks a known reason. In this sample the table shows 95,000 to 150,000 clones, more than 80% of which occur a single time. Clones ranked in the top ten supply around 3.3% of the sample. Sequencing was carried out using blood. The origin of the receptors is a person aged 18 to 70 in good health.

The chain uses TRBV4-1 and TRBJ1-5; no firm D call. The ends were cut back, 2 bases at V and 3 bases at J, with 11 bases in the middle. The CDR3 covers 15 residues. The germline V gene encodes CDR1 MGHRA and CDR2 YSYEKL. The CDR3 reads CASSQHREYNQPQHF. CDR3 nucleotide sequence: TGCGCCAGCAGCCAACACCGGGAGTACAATCAGCCCCAGCATTTT.

The chain combines TRBV6-5 with TRBJ2-7; weak D call: TRBD2 (6 bases). Germline values: CDR1 MNHEY, CDR2 SVGAGI. Trimming removed 5 bases at V and 0 bases at J, with 14 bases between. CDR3 length equals 15 residues. Here the CDR3 reads CASSRDGGNSYEQYF. The CDR3 nucleotides are TGTGCCAGCAGTCGGGACGGAGGGAACTCCTACGAGCAGTACTTC.

The chain uses TRBV7-9 and TRBJ2-1, with D hard to call. This CDR3 has 15 residues. V shed 5 bases and J shed 4 bases, with 15 bases lying between them. Germline V gene data show CDR1 as SEHNR and CDR2 as FQNEAQ (reference sequence). This chain's CDR3 is CASSPPSAAYNEQFF. CDR3 DNA: TGTGCCAGCAGCCCCCCCTCGGCAGCATACAATGAGCAGTTCTTC.

The rearrangement links TRBV6-6 to TRBJ1-6; D uncertain. Deletions cut 6 bases from V and 1 base from J, with 4 bases between. This CDR3 is built from 13 residues. Germline V CDR1 and CDR2: MNHNY, SVGAGI (reference sequence). CDR3: CASRGSYNSPLHF. The CDR3 bases are TGTGCCAGCAGGGGTTCCTATAATTCACCCCTCCACTTT.

V gene TRBV28 combines with J gene TRBJ1-3; D unresolved. The CDR3 runs 14 residues. Germline CDR1 reads MDHEN; CDR2 reads SYDVKM. The V end lost 5 bases, the J end lost 1 base, and 9 bases lay between the germline ends. The CDR3 sequence is CASSPLPSGNTIYF. CDR3 coding DNA: TGTGCCAGCAGTCCCTTGCCTTCTGGAAACACCATATATTTT. The full variable domain, completed using reference TRBV28 and TRBJ1-3, is DVKVTQSSRYLVKRTGEKVFLECVQDMDHENMFWYRQDPGLGLRLIYFSYDVKMKEKGDIPEGYSVSREKKERFSLILESASTNQTSMYLCASSPLPSGNTIYFGEGSWLTVV.

This chain uses TRBV28 with TRBJ1-2, with 7 bases lining up with TRBD1. Germline CDR1 and CDR2: MDHEN and SYDVKM. The CDR3 extends over 16 amino acids. V trimming: 6 bases; J trimming: 3 bases; junction bases outside the gene matches: 13. Here the CDR3 DNA reads TGTGCCAGCAGCCTTAAACCGGGACAGAGATACTATGGCTACACCTTC. This sequence encodes CASSLKPGQRYYGYTF.

This clone was observed a handful of times. The chain couples TRBV30 to TRBJ1-1, with D uncertain. The CDR3 spans 12 residues. Trimming pared 2 bases from V and 5 bases from J, leaving 9 bases between. The germline V gene has CDR1 GTSNPN and CDR2 SVGIG (reference sequence). The CDR3 here is CAWSSGDTEAFF. The CDR3, as DNA: TGTGCCTGGAGTAGCGGGGATACTGAAGCTTTCTTT.

V is TRBV10-3 and J is TRBJ2-2; perhaps D is TRBD1 or TRBD2 (5 bases each). Deletions cut 9 bases from V and 2 bases from J, with 13 bases between. The CDR3 sequence is 14 residues long. Germline V gene lookup returns CDR1 ENHRY and CDR2 SYGVKD. This CDR3 is CAIHGTDNTGELFF. CDR3 DNA sequence: TGTGCCATTCATGGGACCGACAACACCGGGGAGCTGTTTTTT.

This clone has a single count. The genes are TRBV9 and TRBJ1-6; D is ambiguous. V was trimmed by 4 bases and J by 6 bases, leaving 14 bases between them. CDR3 size: 15 residues. The germline V gene encodes CDR1 SGDLS and CDR2 YYNGEE. CDR3 nucleotides: TGTGCCAGCAGCCCCCAAGTACAAGTTAATTCACCCCTCCACTTT. It encodes CASSPQVQVNSPLHF.

The rearrangement joins TRBV5-4 to TRBJ2-3; D gene ambiguous. The CDR3 contains 16 residues. Germline values: CDR1 SGHNT, CDR2 YYREEE (reference sequence). With 0 bases removed from V and 2 bases from J, the gap between germline ends came to 13 bases. The CDR3 is CASSLAAPQNTDTQYF. CDR3 coding DNA: TGTGCCAGCAGCTTGGCTGCGCCTCAAAACACAGATACGCAGTATTTT.

J is TRBJ1-4 and V is TRBV29-1, with 7 bases aligning to TRBD1. The CDR3 extends over 13 amino acids. J gave up 5 bases and V 4 bases, and 4 bases lay outside the gene matches. CDR1 is SQVTM and CDR2 is ANQGSEA in the germline V gene. CDR3 sequence: CSVVQGLNEKLFF. CDR3 nucleotide sequence: TGCAGCGTTGTACAGGGGCTAAATGAAAAACTGTTTTTT.

The chain recombines TRBV7-2 with TRBJ1-6, with D unresolved. This CDR3 comprises 14 residues. Germline CDR1 SGHTA, CDR2 FQGNSA. The V gene lost 2 bases and the J gene lost 6 bases, with 8 bases spanning the gap. CDR3: CASSLKSGNSPLHF. The CDR3, as DNA: TGTGCCAGCAGCTTAAAATCCGGTAATTCACCCCTCCACTTT.

The rearrangement joins TRBV9 to TRBJ2-3; 7 bases agree with TRBD2. This CDR3 spans 16 amino acids. Germline CDR1 is SGDLS and CDR2 is YYNGEE. V lost 0 bases, J lost 6 bases, and 10 bases stayed unmatched. The CDR3 bases are TGTGCCAGCAGCGTAGAAGGCGGGGGTGACTGGGATACGCAGTATTTT. Protein: CASSVEGGGDWDTQYF. The complete variable domain, with remaining parts taken from reference TRBV9 and TRBJ2-3, reads DSGVTQTPKHLITATGQRVTLRCSPRSGDLSVYWYQQSLDQGLQFLIQYYNGEERAKGNILERFSAQQFPDLHSELNLSSLELGDSALYFCASSVEGGGDWDTQYFGPGTRLTVL.

The chain carries TRBV7-2 and TRBJ2-1, with a weak D call TRBD2 (5 bases). Germline V gene lookup returns CDR1 SGHTA and CDR2 FQGNSA. Trimming stripped 0 bases from V and 0 bases from J, with 6 bases between. The CDR3 runs to 15 residues. This CDR3 reads CASSLATSSYNEQFF. CDR3 nucleotides: TGTGCCAGCAGCTTAGCAACTAGCTCCTACAATGAGCAGTTCTTC.

The chain joins TRBV28 to TRBJ2-7, with TRBD1 matching 8 bases. Trimming at V came to 2 bases and at J to 0 bases, leaving 3 bases not matched to a gene. This CDR3 contains 15 residues. The germline V gene has CDR1 MDHEN and CDR2 SYDVKM. CDR3 bases: TGTGCCAGCAGTTTAGGGGGACAGGCCTCCTACGAGCAGTACTTC. Translated: CASSLGGQASYEQYF.

The rearrangement joins TRBV30 to TRBJ1-2; 8 nucleotides line up with TRBD1. This CDR3 is 14 amino acids long. Germline trimming cut 1 base from V and 4 bases from J; bases unmatched to any gene: 5. Germline lookup yields CDR1 GTSNPN and CDR2 SVGIG (reference sequence). This CDR3 is CAWSGQGLGYGYTF. Here the CDR3 DNA reads TGTGCCTGGAGTGGACAGGGGTTGGGCTATGGCTACACCTTC.

The rearrangement joins TRBV4-1 to TRBJ1-5, with D possibly being TRBD1 (5 bases). With 0 bases removed from V and 7 bases from J, the gap between germline ends came to 13 bases. CDR1 and CDR2 (germline): MGHRA, YSYEKL. CDR3 length equals 15 residues. This chain's CDR3 is CASSQDVGVQQPQHF. The CDR3 DNA reads as TGCGCCAGCAGCCAAGATGTGGGGGTCCAACAGCCCCAGCATTTT.

The J gene is TRBJ2-5, the V gene TRBV6-1; maybe TRBD2 (6 bases). V was clipped by 5 bases and J by 2 bases, with 9 bases between them. Germline V gene data show CDR1 as MNHNS and CDR2 as SASEGT. CDR3 size: 13 residues. The CDR3 DNA reads as TGTGCCAGCAGTCGGGACTTTCAAGAGACCCAGTACTTC. This codes for CASSRDFQETQYF.

The V and J genes are TRBV5-1 and TRBJ2-7; TRBD1 matches at 7 bases. Germline lookup yields CDR1 SGHRS and CDR2 YFSETQ. V was clipped by 6 bases and J by 5 bases; unmatched bases: 8. The CDR3 covers 13 residues. This CDR3 is CASNRQGQDEQYF. CDR3 bases: TGCGCCAGCAACCGACAGGGCCAGGACGAGCAGTACTTC.

The V gene is TRBV2, the J gene TRBJ1-1, with 11 bases fitting TRBD1. The CDR3 has 16 amino acids. Germline V CDR1 and CDR2: SNHLY, FYNNEI. Trimming removed 7 bases from V and 4 bases from J; junction bases left unmatched: 11. The CDR3 here is CASNRGTGGIRTEAFF. The CDR3, as DNA: TGTGCCAGCAACCGAGGGACAGGGGGAATCCGCACTGAAGCTTTCTTT.

The chain is built from TRBV6-1 and TRBJ2-5, with D perhaps being TRBD1 or TRBD2 (6 bases each). V lost 6 bases to trimming and J lost 4 bases, with 15 bases between them. This CDR3 spans 14 amino acids. Looked up from germline, CDR1 is MNHNS and CDR2 is SASEGT. This CDR3 reads CASRREGGGETQYF. CDR3 coding DNA: TGTGCCAGCAGGCGAGAGGGGGGCGGAGAGACCCAGTACTTC.

This chain connects TRBV7-2 to TRBJ1-5; D remains unclear. The CDR3 totals 14 residues. Trimming removed 1 base at V and 3 bases at J, with 7 bases between. The germline gives CDR1 SGHTA, CDR2 FQGNSA. CDR3 DNA: TGTGCCAGCAGCTTAGAAGGGATCAATCAGCCCCAGCATTTT. This codes for CASSLEGINQPQHF. Drawing the rest from reference TRBV7-2 and TRBJ1-5, the complete variable domain is GAGVSQSPSNKVTEKGKDVELRCDPISGHTALYWYRQSLGQGLEFLIYFQGNSAPDKSGLPSDRFSAERTGGSVSTLTIQRTQQEDSAVYLCASSLEGINQPQHFGDGTRLSIL.

The CDR3 DNA reads as TGTGCCAGCAGCTTAGGGGGGGAGAGGAAGAGGCTGTTTTTT. Protein product: CASSLGGERKRLFF. The V call is TRBV7-2, the J call TRBJ2-2, with a tentative D call TRBD2 (6 bases). There are 14 residues in the CDR3. V lost 1 base to trimming and J lost 13 bases, with 16 bases between them. Per the germline V gene, CDR1 is SGHTA and CDR2 is FQGNSA.

This clone was detected a few times. The chain has TRBV11-2 and TRBJ1-1; D not resolved. Trimming removed 4 bases at V and 11 bases at J, with 14 bases between. The CDR3 length is 12 residues. Germline CDR1 is SGHAT and CDR2 is FQNNGV. CDR3 amino acids: CASSSLSGRAFF. CDR3 bases: TGTGCCAGCAGCTCACTAAGCGGGAGGGCTTTCTTT.

The chain has TRBV9 and TRBJ1-5; TRBD1 aligns across 8 bases. The CDR3 spans 13 residues. Germline lookup yields CDR1 SGDLS and CDR2 YYNGEE. The ends lost 7 bases at V and 7 bases at J; junction bases unmatched: 7. CDR3 residues: CASSKQGGQPQHF. The CDR3 DNA sequence: TGTGCCAGCTCCAAACAGGGGGGCCAGCCCCAGCATTTT.